The 17 T cell receptor beta chains listed next were all sequenced from one sample in a study of cytomegalovirus exposure and HLA in healthy donors. This PCR relied on a set of 60 Vbeta primers and 13 Jbeta primers. The data were produced by immunoSEQ multiplex PCR, yet TCRdb's version contains in-frame clones alone and is incomplete. This sample yields 180,000 or so clones, of which about four fifths are seen a single time; 2.9% belongs to the top ten. The sequenced material came from PBMCs. Receptor source: a female donor in good health and CMV-seronegative.

The chain uses TRBV28 and TRBJ2-5, with TRBD2 matching over 11 bases. V lost 5 bases and J lost 4; bases outside the gene matches: 12. Germline CDR1 is MDHEN and CDR2 is SYDVKM. This CDR3 is 17 amino acids long. The CDR3 DNA reads as TGTGCCAGCAGTCCAATGATTAGCGGGAGGGGCCTAGAGACCCAGTACTTC. Its translation is CASSPMISGRGLETQYF.

The gene calls are TRBV2 and TRBJ2-5, with D perhaps TRBD2 (5 bases). The DNA end is more similar to TRBJ2-7, so the J call may be wrong. CDR3 length: 14 residues. The germline gives CDR1 SNHLY, CDR2 FYNNEI. The CDR3 coding sequence is TGTGCCAGCAAAGACTACCTACTTGGCTACGAGCAGTACTTC. Translation: CASKDYLLGYEQYF.

This clone was detected only a few times. The genes are TRBV6-4 and TRBJ2-3; 7 bases fit TRBD1. Germline CDR1 MRHNA, CDR2 SNTAGT. The J segment lost 2 bases and the V segment lost 6 bases, leaving 5 bases of the junction unmatched. This CDR3 is 14 amino acids long. The CDR3 here is CASSRTGNTDTQYF. CDR3 bases: TGTGCCAGCAGCCGGACAGGCAACACAGATACGCAGTATTTT.

This chain links TRBV4-1 with TRBJ2-1; D possibly corresponds to TRBD2 (5 bases). The CDR3 is made up of 19 amino acids. Germline V gene data show CDR1 as MGHRA and CDR2 as YSYEKL. V lost 4 bases and J lost 0, with 22 bases in between. This chain's CDR3 is CASSPLGVGVGGSYNEQFF. The CDR3 nucleotides read TGCGCCAGCAGCCCTCTGGGAGTGGGAGTAGGTGGCTCCTACAATGAGCAGTTCTTC.

The CDR3 is CASSLAGAGLPYEQYF. Here the CDR3 DNA reads TGTGCCAGCAGCTTAGCAGGAGCGGGGCTACCCTACGAGCAGTACTTC. The chain is built from TRBV7-2 and TRBJ2-7; 7 bases agree with TRBD2. The CDR3 contains 16 residues. In germline, CDR1 is SGHTA, CDR2 FQGNSA. V was pared by 0 bases and J by 2 bases, with 7 bases of the junction left unmatched.

The J gene is TRBJ2-2, the V gene TRBV5-8; possibly TRBD2 for D (7 bases). Germline V gives CDR1 SGHTS, CDR2 YDEGEE. The CDR3 loop spans 15 amino acids. Between the trimmed V and J ends, which lost 1 base and 5 bases, there was a span of 12 bases. The CDR3 protein is CASSLSGTLTGELFF. For the CDR3, the DNA is TGTGCCAGCAGCTTGAGCGGGACATTAACCGGGGAGCTGTTTTTT.

The chain joins TRBV29-1 to TRBJ1-5, with D maybe TRBD1 (5 bases). The CDR3 runs 13 residues. CDR1 and CDR2 from the germline V gene are SQVTM and ANQGSEA. Trimming removed 6 bases at V and 6 bases at J, with 15 bases between. CDR3 sequence: CSVKTGVAQPQHF. In nucleotides, the CDR3 is TGCAGCGTCAAAACAGGAGTTGCTCAGCCCCAGCATTTT.

This clone has just a few counts. V usage is TRBV7-2 and J usage is TRBJ2-7; 9 nucleotides match TRBD2. Germline V gene data show CDR1 as SGHTA and CDR2 as FQGNSA. This CDR3 spans 14 amino acids. J gave up 5 bases and V 7 bases, and 9 bases lay outside the gene matches. This chain's CDR3 is CASTPGTSFHEQYF. CDR3 DNA: TGTGCCAGCACCCCCGGGACTAGCTTCCACGAGCAGTACTTC.

The V and J genes are TRBV13 and TRBJ2-7; no clear D gene. The germline gives CDR1 PRHDT, CDR2 FYEKMQ (reference sequence). The CDR3 loop spans 14 amino acids. V was shortened by 5 bases and J by 1 base, with 12 bases between the two germline ends. The CDR3 is CASSPRRNSYEQYF. The CDR3 nucleotides are TGTGCCAGCAGCCCCCGGCGGAATTCCTACGAGCAGTACTTC.

This clone was detected a few times. The chain links TRBV14 to TRBJ1-6; D uncertain. The CDR3 is made up of 14 amino acids. V gave up 6 bases and J gave up 10 bases, with 16 bases separating them. Germline CDR1 is SGHDN and CDR2 is FVKESK. Written as DNA, the CDR3 is TGTGCCAGCAGTCTCAATGTCCGCGGATCACCCCTCCACTTT. It encodes CASSLNVRGSPLHF. Together with reference TRBV14 and TRBJ1-6, the CDR3 gives the full variable domain: EAGVTQFPSHSVIEKGQTVTLRCDPISGHDNLYWYRRVMGKEIKFLLHFVKESKQDESGMPNNRFLAERTGGTYSTLKVQPAELEDSGVYFCASSLNVRGSPLHFGNGTRLTVT.

The chain combines TRBV7-2 with TRBJ1-5, with TRBD1 as a possible D gene (6 bases). The CDR3 length is 13 residues. The V gene's germline CDR1 is SGHTA and CDR2 FQGNSA. Trimming cost V 6 bases and J 6 bases, with 12 bases left between them. Here the CDR3 DNA reads TGTGCCAGCAGACTAGGGGGACGTCAGCCCCAGCATTTT. Amino acids: CASRLGGRQPQHF.

J is TRBJ1-1 and V is TRBV9; D is perhaps TRBD1 (5 bases). Trimming shortened V by 3 bases and J by 8 bases, and 14 bases separated the two germline ends. CDR1 and CDR2 (germline): SGDLS, YYNGEE. The CDR3 length is 13 residues. The CDR3 DNA is TGTGCCAGCAGCGGCTTGTTTACAGGCGAAGCTTTCTTT. It encodes CASSGLFTGEAFF.

The CDR3 sequence: CATSRGGSTGASGEKLFF. The CDR3, as DNA: TGTGCCACCAGCAGAGGAGGGTCGACAGGTGCCTCCGGAGAAAAACTGTTTTTT. The rearrangement uses TRBV15 and TRBJ1-4, with a possible D match to TRBD1 (6 bases). CDR3 length: 18 residues. Trimming took off 1 base at V and 8 bases at J, with 23 bases between the two ends. Germline V gene lookup returns CDR1 LNHNV and CDR2 YYDKDF (reference sequence).

This sequence joins TRBV9 and TRBJ2-1, with 8 bases aligning to TRBD2. Losses at the gene ends were 0 bases for V and 6 bases for J; bases not matched to a gene: 5. CDR1 SGDLS and CDR2 YYNGEE come from the germline V gene. This CDR3 region has 15 residues. CDR3 sequence (DNA): TGTGCCAGCAGCGTAGACGGGGGGGCCTTCAATGAGCAGTTCTTC. Protein sequence: CASSVDGGAFNEQFF.

The sample holds a few counts of this clone. The chain couples TRBV5-1 to TRBJ2-3; 8 nucleotides line up with TRBD1. CDR3 length: 14 amino acids. The junction had 5 bases not matched to a gene; V was cut back by 2 bases and J by 6 bases. Per germline, CDR1 SGHRS and CDR2 YFSETQ. Here the CDR3 reads CASSLRQGLDTQYF. In nucleotides, the CDR3 is TGCGCCAGCAGCTTACGACAGGGGTTGGATACGCAGTATTTT.

As to this clone: Different DNA sequences within this sample yield the same CDR3. CDR3 protein: CASSLARAGGEIGELFF. CDR3 bases: TGCGCCAGCAGCTTGGCCAGGGCAGGGGGTGAAATCGGGGAGCTGTTTTTT. The V gene is TRBV5-1, the J gene TRBJ2-2, with 7 bases matching TRBD1. The CDR3 covers 17 residues. Unmatched junction bases numbered 12, after V lost 0 bases and J lost 7 bases. Germline CDR1 is SGHRS and CDR2 is YFSETQ.

This rearrangement joins TRBV30 to TRBJ1-2; D possibly corresponds to TRBD1 (5 bases). Trimming left V 4 bases short and J 7 bases short, with 19 bases between. The CDR3 loop spans 14 amino acids. Germline CDR1 is GTSNPN and CDR2 is SVGIG (reference sequence). CDR3 sequence reads: CAWTERWGLSGYTF. The CDR3, as DNA: TGTGCCTGGACTGAAAGGTGGGGCCTCAGTGGCTACACCTTC.